The 23 T cell receptor beta chains below all came from one sample that was sequenced in a study of beta chain features in type 1 diabetes. Expressed TCRB transcripts were sequenced after all isolated RNA was converted to cDNA. Measured with immunoSEQ multiplex PCR; TCRdb has only the in-frame clones, and not every one. There are roughly 51,000 clones in the sample; roughly 50% occur only once, and roughly 2.6% lies in the top ten. These TCRs' antigens remain unknown. Study-level findings and limits: Shortening of TCRB CDR3s, moderate but significant, appeared in all four CD4+ subsets of Type 1 diabetes patients.

Sample: Tregs from blood. The source of these receptors is a middle-aged woman with type 1 diabetes.

The chain joins TRBV7-9 to TRBJ2-7; D may be TRBD1 (6 bases). V was clipped by 6 bases and J by 2 bases, with 14 bases between them. Germline lookup yields CDR1 SEHNR and CDR2 FQNEAQ (reference sequence). This CDR3 region has 14 residues. DNA for the CDR3: TGTGCCAGCAGTCGCATACAGGGACCCTACGAGCAGTACTTC. It translates to CASSRIQGPYEQYF.

The chain couples TRBV9 to TRBJ1-1, with 8 positions matching TRBD1. CDR3 length equals 13 residues. Germline lookup yields CDR1 SGDLS and CDR2 YYNGEE. Trimming removed 4 bases from V and 8 bases from J; junction bases left unmatched: 7. The CDR3 DNA reads TGTGCCAGCAGCAGTAGGTGGGACAGGGAAGCTTTCTTT. Translating it yields CASSSRWDREAFF.

J is TRBJ1-1 and V is TRBV28; a weak D match, TRBD1 (5 bases). Trimming left V 4 bases short and J 10 bases short, with 7 bases between. This CDR3 contains 10 residues. Germline V gene data show CDR1 as MDHEN and CDR2 as SYDVKM. CDR3 amino acids: CASSSRAAFF. Here the CDR3 DNA reads TGTGCCAGCAGTTCCAGGGCAGCTTTCTTT.

The chain uses TRBV5-1 and TRBJ2-5; 8 nucleotides agree with TRBD2. Unmatched junction bases numbered 11, after V lost 0 bases and J lost 4 bases. This CDR3 is built from 17 residues. Germline V gene sequence: CDR1 SGHRS, CDR2 YFSETQ. CDR3 loop: CASSLAAGTRVGETQYF. CDR3 coding DNA: TGCGCCAGCAGCTTGGCGGCCGGGACTAGGGTTGGAGAGACCCAGTACTTC.

There are a few counts of this clone. The CDR3 bases are TGTGCCAGCAGCACTATTGGCCTACTCTCCGAGCAGTACTTC. This sequence encodes CASSTIGLLSEQYF. The rearrangement joins TRBV7-2 to TRBJ2-7; D ambiguous. In germline, CDR1 is SGHTA, CDR2 FQGNSA. The CDR3 is 14 residues long. Trimming cost V 5 bases and J 6 bases, with 17 bases left between them.

The rearrangement joins TRBV28 to TRBJ1-4; 10 bases line up with TRBD1. The CDR3 is 16 amino acids. CDR1 and CDR2 (germline): MDHEN, SYDVKM. Germline trimming cut 7 bases from V and 8 bases from J; bases unmatched to any gene: 13. The CDR3 sequence is CASTLSGTGETEKLFF. CDR3 nucleotide sequence: TGTGCCAGCACCCTCTCCGGGACAGGGGAGACAGAAAAACTGTTTTTT.

V is TRBV7-9 and J is TRBJ2-7; tentatively, D is TRBD1 (5 bases). In germline, CDR1 is SEHNR, CDR2 FQNEAQ (reference sequence). The CDR3 extends over 13 amino acids. V was clipped by 2 bases and J by 2 bases, with 7 bases between them. The CDR3 region has the DNA TGTGCCAGCAGCTTACAGGGCCCCTACGAGCAGTACTTC. This codes for CASSLQGPYEQYF.

V gene TRBV11-2 combines with J gene TRBJ2-7; 8 nucleotides align to TRBD1. Per the germline V gene, CDR1 is SGHAT and CDR2 is FQNNGV. The ends lost 0 bases at V and 4 bases at J; junction bases unmatched: 5. The length of the CDR3 is 15 residues. CDR3 protein: CASSLEVQGAYEQYF. As DNA, the CDR3 is TGTGCCAGCAGCTTAGAAGTTCAGGGGGCTTACGAGCAGTACTTC.

The sample holds one count of this clone. V usage is TRBV14 and J usage is TRBJ1-2; D gene ambiguous. This CDR3 comprises 14 residues. Germline CDR1 reads SGHDN; CDR2 reads FVKESK. Trimming pared 4 bases from V and 5 bases from J, leaving 14 bases between. The CDR3 DNA follows: TGTGCCAGCAGCCGGTCGGGTGAACCATATGGCTACACCTTC. Its translation: CASSRSGEPYGYTF.

V is TRBV10-3 and J is TRBJ2-7; the match to TRBD2 covers 7 bases. Trimming took 2 bases from V and 4 from J; bases not matched to a gene: 8. The V gene's germline CDR1 is ENHRY and CDR2 SYGVKD. This CDR3 has 15 residues. The CDR3 here is CAISEGGGTRYEQYF. CDR3 DNA sequence: TGTGCCATCAGTGAGGGGGGAGGGACCCGGTACGAGCAGTACTTC.

The J gene is TRBJ1-2, the V gene TRBV11-2; TRBD1 matches at 11 bases. Germline V gene lookup returns CDR1 SGHAT and CDR2 FQNNGV. Trimming removed 4 bases from V and 7 bases from J; junction bases left unmatched: 5. This CDR3 contains 14 residues. The CDR3: CASSSSGTGGGYTF. The CDR3 bases are TGTGCCAGCAGCTCGTCCGGGACAGGGGGTGGCTACACCTTC.

The DNA of the CDR3 is TGCGCCAGCAGCCAGACCGGGACAGGGGGCTGGGGCACTGAAGCTTTCTTT. Translation: CASSQTGTGGWGTEAFF. The chain is built from TRBV4-3 and TRBJ1-1, with 12 bases aligning to TRBD1. The V segment lost 3 bases and the J segment 4 bases; nucleotides outside the gene matches: 9. The CDR3 contains 17 residues. The germline V gene encodes CDR1 LGHNA and CDR2 YSLEER.

This chain connects TRBV9 to TRBJ2-7, with D possibly TRBD1 on 6 matching bases. CDR1 is SGDLS, CDR2 YYNGEE, per germline. Trimming removed 0 bases from V and 3 bases from J, with 13 bases in between. This CDR3 has 15 residues. The CDR3 protein is CASSVAPGQFYEQYF. For the CDR3, the DNA is TGTGCCAGCAGCGTAGCCCCCGGACAGTTCTACGAGCAGTACTTC.

V is TRBV25-1 and J is TRBJ1-3; tentatively, D is TRBD1 (5 bases). The germline gives CDR1 MGHDK, CDR2 SYGVNS. The V and J ends lost 1 base and 9 bases respectively, with 10 bases between them. This CDR3 is 13 amino acids long. CDR3 sequence (DNA): TGTGCCAGCAGTGAATTTAACAGGCCCACCATATATTTT. Encoded protein: CASSEFNRPTIYF. Full variable domain (missing parts from reference TRBV25-1 and TRBJ1-3): EADIYQTPRYLVIGTGKKITLECSQTMGHDKMYWYQQDPGMELHLIHYSYGVNSTEKGDLSSESTVSRIRTEHFPLTLESARPSHTSQYLCASSEFNRPTIYFGEGSWLTVV.

V gene TRBV6-1 combines with J gene TRBJ2-7; 10 bases are a match to TRBD2. V was pared by 6 bases and J by 1 base, with 6 bases of the junction left unmatched. This CDR3 is built from 15 residues. Germline V lookup: CDR1 MNHNS, CDR2 SASEGT. The CDR3 region is CASRPTSGKSYEQYF. Here the CDR3 DNA reads TGTGCCAGCAGACCTACTAGCGGGAAGTCCTACGAGCAGTACTTC.

The chain carries TRBV29-1 and TRBJ2-3; 8 bases match TRBD2. Germline V lookup: CDR1 SQVTM, CDR2 ANQGSEA. The trim removed 4 bases at V and 5 bases at J, leaving 5 bases unmatched. The CDR3 spans 13 residues. CDR3 in amino acids: CSVAAGVGDTQYF. The CDR3 DNA sequence: TGCAGCGTTGCAGCGGGAGTGGGAGATACGCAGTATTTT.

The chain joins TRBV5-4 to TRBJ2-3; 9 nucleotides agree with TRBD2. J lost 0 bases, V lost 4 bases, and 3 bases had no gene match. The CDR3 has 15 residues. From germline, CDR1 is SGHNT and CDR2 YYREEE (reference sequence). DNA for the CDR3: TGTGCCAGCAGCCAAACTAGCGGGAGCACAGATACGCAGTATTTT. This gives the protein CASSQTSGSTDTQYF. Using reference TRBV5-4 and TRBJ2-3 for the parts outside the CDR3, the full variable domain is ETGVTQSPTHLIKTRGQQVTLRCSSQSGHNTVSWYQQALGQGPQFIFQYYREEENGRGNFPPRFSGLQFPNYSSELNVNALELDDSALYLCASSQTSGSTDTQYFGPGTRLTVL.

The chain uses TRBV7-6 and TRBJ2-5; D is possibly TRBD2 (5 bases). Gene TRBJ2-7 matches the end of the DNA better, so the J call may be wrong. This CDR3 region has 13 residues. The germline CDR1 and CDR2 sequences are SGHVS and FNYEAQ. The CDR3 is CASSATRDYEQYF. CDR3 nucleotides: TGTGCCAGCAGCGCAACACGGGACTACGAGCAGTACTTC.

The chain joins TRBV6-5 to TRBJ1-2; TRBD1 matches at 9 bases. J was trimmed by 8 bases and V by 6 bases; bases with no gene match: 10. CDR1 is MNHEY and CDR2 is SVGAGI in the germline V gene. The CDR3 is 14 amino acids. The CDR3 nucleotides read TGTGCCAGCAGAACCGGGACAGGGATGTACGGCTACACCTTC. This sequence encodes CASRTGTGMYGYTF.

The sample holds a few counts of this clone. V and J are TRBV7-9 and TRBJ2-3; no definite D call. V lost 3 bases and J 6 bases, leaving 7 bases between the germline ends. This CDR3 is built from 12 residues. Germline V gene data show CDR1 as SEHNR and CDR2 as FQNEAQ (reference sequence). The CDR3 is CASSFRSDTQYF. CDR3 DNA sequence: TGTGCCAGCAGCTTTCGTTCCGATACGCAGTATTTT.

This clone was detected a few times. CDR3 in DNA: TGCAGCGTTCAGGGGGGTTCCTACGAGCAGTACTTC. Amino acids: CSVQGGSYEQYF. The chain couples TRBV29-1 to TRBJ2-7; D might be TRBD1 (7 bases). V lost 5 bases, J lost 1 base, and 9 bases lay in between. The CDR3 runs 12 residues. Germline V lookup: CDR1 SQVTM, CDR2 ANQGSEA.

This clone has a handful of counts. The V gene is TRBV10-3, the J gene TRBJ1-5; D is possibly TRBD1 (6 bases). The V end lost 6 bases, the J end lost 7 bases, and 13 bases lay between the germline ends. This CDR3 is built from 13 residues. Germline V CDR1 and CDR2: ENHRY, SYGVKD. This CDR3 is CAISPRGEQPQHF. The CDR3 DNA reads TGTGCCATCAGCCCCAGGGGAGAGCAGCCCCAGCATTTT.

The V and J genes are TRBV7-2 and TRBJ2-7; D ambiguous. Per the germline V gene, CDR1 is SGHTA and CDR2 is FQGNSA. The length of the CDR3 is 14 residues. The V gene lost 4 bases and the J gene lost 0 bases, with 10 bases spanning the gap. CDR3 loop: CASSSDLNSYEQYF. CDR3 sequence (DNA): TGTGCCAGCAGCTCCGACTTGAACTCCTACGAGCAGTACTTC. The variable domain in full, completed from reference TRBV7-2 and TRBJ2-7, reads GAGVSQSPSNKVTEKGKDVELRCDPISGHTALYWYRQSLGQGLEFLIYFQGNSAPDKSGLPSDRFSAERTGGSVSTLTIQRTQQEDSAVYLCASSSDLNSYEQYFGPGTRLTVT.